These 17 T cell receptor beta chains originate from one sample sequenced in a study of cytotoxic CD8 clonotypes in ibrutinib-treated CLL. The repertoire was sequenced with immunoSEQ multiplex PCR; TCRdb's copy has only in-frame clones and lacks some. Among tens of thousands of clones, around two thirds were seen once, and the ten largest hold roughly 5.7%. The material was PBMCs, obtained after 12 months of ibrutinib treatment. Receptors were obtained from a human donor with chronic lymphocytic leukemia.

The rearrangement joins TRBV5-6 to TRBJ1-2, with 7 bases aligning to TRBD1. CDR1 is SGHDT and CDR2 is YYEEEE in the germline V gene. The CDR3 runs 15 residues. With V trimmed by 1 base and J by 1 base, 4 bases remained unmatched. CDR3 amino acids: CASSLIRGGNYGYTF. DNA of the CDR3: TGTGCCAGCAGCTTGATCAGGGGGGGTAACTATGGCTACACCTTC.

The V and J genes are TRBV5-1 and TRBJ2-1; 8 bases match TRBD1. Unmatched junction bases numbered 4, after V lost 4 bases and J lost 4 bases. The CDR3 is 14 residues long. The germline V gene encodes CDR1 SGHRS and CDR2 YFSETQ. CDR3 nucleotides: TGCGCCAGCAGCCCAGGACAGGGTTACAATGAGCAGTTCTTC. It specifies CASSPGQGYNEQFF. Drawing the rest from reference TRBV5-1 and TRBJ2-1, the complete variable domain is KAGVTQTPRYLIKTRGQQVTLSCSPISGHRSVSWYQQTPGQGLQFLFEYFSETQRNKGNFPGRFSGRQFSNSRSEMNVSTLELGDSALYLCASSPGQGYNEQFFGPGTRLTVL.

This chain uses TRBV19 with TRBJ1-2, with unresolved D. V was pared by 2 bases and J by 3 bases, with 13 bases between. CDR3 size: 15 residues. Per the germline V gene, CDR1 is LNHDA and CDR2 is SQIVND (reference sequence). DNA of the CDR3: TGTGCCAGTAGTATACGAGGAGGGCTAGACTATGGCTACACCTTC. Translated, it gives CASSIRGGLDYGYTF.

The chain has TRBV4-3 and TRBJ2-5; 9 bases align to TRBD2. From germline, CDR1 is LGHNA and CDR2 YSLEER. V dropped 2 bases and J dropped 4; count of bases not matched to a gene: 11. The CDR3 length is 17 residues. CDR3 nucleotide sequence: TGCGCCAGCAGCCAAAAGGGCGGGGGGGCAGGTGGAGAGACCCAGTACTTC. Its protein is CASSQKGGGAGGETQYF.

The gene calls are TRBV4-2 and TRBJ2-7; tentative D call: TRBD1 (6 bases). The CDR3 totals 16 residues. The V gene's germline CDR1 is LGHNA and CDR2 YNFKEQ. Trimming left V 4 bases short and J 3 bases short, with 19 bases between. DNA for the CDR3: TGTGCCAGCAGCCCGACCGCCGAAGGACAGATCTACGAGCAGTACTTC. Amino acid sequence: CASSPTAEGQIYEQYF.

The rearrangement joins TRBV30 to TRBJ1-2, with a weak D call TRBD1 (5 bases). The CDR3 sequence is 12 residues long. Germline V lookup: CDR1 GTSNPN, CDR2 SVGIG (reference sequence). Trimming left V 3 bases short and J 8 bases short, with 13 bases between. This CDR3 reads CAWRSRVKGYTF. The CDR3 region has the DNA TGTGCCTGGAGATCCAGGGTGAAAGGCTACACCTTC.

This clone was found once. The CDR3 nucleotides are TGCGCCAGCAGCCAAGCGTCGGCGGTAAGCTACACCTTC. Protein product: CASSQASAVSYTF. This chain connects TRBV4-1 to TRBJ1-2; D uncertain. Germline V gene lookup returns CDR1 MGHRA and CDR2 YSYEKL. This CDR3 contains 13 residues. Trimming shortened V by 1 base and J by 9 bases, and 12 bases separated the two germline ends.

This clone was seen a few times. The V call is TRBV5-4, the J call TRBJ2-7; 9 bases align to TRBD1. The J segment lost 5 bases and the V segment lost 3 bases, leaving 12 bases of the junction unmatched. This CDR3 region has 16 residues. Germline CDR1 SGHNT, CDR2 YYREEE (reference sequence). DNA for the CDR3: TGTGCCAGCAGCTCCGGCCCCGCGGACAGGGGTCACGAGCAGTACTTC. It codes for CASSSGPADRGHEQYF.

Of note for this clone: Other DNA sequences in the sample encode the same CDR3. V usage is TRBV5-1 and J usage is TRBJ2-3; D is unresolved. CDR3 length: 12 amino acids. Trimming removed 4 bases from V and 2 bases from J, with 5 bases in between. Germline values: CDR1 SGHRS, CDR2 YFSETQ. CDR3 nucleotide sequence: TGCGCCAGCAGCCCCTCCACAGATACGCAGTATTTT. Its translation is CASSPSTDTQYF.

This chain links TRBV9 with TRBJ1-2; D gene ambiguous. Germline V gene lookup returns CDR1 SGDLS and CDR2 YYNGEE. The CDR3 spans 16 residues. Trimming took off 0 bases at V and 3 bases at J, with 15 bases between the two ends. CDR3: CASSVGTGDRYYGYTF. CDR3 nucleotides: TGTGCCAGCAGCGTAGGGACGGGCGACCGATACTATGGCTACACCTTC.

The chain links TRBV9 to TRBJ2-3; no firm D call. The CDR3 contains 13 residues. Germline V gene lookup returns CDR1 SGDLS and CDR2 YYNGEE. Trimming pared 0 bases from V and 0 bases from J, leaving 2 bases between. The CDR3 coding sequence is TGTGCCAGCAGCGTAGACAGCACAGATACGCAGTATTTT. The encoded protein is CASSVDSTDTQYF. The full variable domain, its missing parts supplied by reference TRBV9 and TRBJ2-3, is DSGVTQTPKHLITATGQRVTLRCSPRSGDLSVYWYQQSLDQGLQFLIQYYNGEERAKGNILERFSAQQFPDLHSELNLSSLELGDSALYFCASSVDSTDTQYFGPGTRLTVL.

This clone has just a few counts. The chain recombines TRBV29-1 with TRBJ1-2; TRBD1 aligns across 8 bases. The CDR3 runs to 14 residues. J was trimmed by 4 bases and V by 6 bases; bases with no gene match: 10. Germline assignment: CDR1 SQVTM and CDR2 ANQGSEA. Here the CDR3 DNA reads TGCAGCGTGGCCGGGACAGGATTTCTCTATGGCTACACCTTC. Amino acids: CSVAGTGFLYGYTF.

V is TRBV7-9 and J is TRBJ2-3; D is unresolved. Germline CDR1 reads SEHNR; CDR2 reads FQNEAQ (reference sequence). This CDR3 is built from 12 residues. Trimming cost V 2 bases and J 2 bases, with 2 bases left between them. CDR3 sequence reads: CASSLFTDTQYF. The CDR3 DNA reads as TGTGCCAGCAGCTTATTCACAGATACGCAGTATTTT.

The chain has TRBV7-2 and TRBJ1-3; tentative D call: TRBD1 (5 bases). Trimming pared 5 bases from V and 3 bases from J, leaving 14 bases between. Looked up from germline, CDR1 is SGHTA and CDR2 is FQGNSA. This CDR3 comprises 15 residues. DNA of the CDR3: TGTGCCAGCAGCCCGGAATGGACAAATGGAAACACCATATATTTT. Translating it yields CASSPEWTNGNTIYF.

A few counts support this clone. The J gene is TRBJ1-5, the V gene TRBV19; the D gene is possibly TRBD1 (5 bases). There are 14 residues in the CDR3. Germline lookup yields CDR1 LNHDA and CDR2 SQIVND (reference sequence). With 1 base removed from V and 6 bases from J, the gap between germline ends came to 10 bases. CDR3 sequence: CASSIGGGRQPQHF. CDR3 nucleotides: TGTGCCAGTAGTATAGGGGGCGGACGTCAGCCCCAGCATTTT.

CDR3 residues: CASSQGSTSGGNEQFF. The CDR3 DNA reads as TGTGCCAGCAGCCAAGGCTCGACTAGCGGGGGCAATGAGCAGTTCTTC. V and J are TRBV4-2 and TRBJ2-1, with TRBD2 matching 12 bases. The CDR3 is 16 amino acids. Germline V CDR1 and CDR2: LGHNA, YNFKEQ. Trimming removed 1 base from V and 6 bases from J; junction bases left unmatched: 4.

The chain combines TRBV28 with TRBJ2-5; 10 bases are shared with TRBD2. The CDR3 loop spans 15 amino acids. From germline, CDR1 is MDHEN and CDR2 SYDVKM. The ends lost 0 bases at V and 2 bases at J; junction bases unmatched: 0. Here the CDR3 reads CASSLWTSGQETQYF. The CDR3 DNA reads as TGTGCCAGCAGTTTATGGACTAGCGGGCAAGAGACCCAGTACTTC.